What follows is one TCR beta chain and its context. Its matching antigen is unknown. The source of the sample is a study of CD8+ T cells in alopecia areata. General observations from the study: Sequences from scalp samples also cover resident alphabeta T cells of normal skin. TCRs were shared less clearly across patients than in mice, possibly for HLA-related reasons. An increase in clonality over normal scalp was evident in lesional scalp, especially alopecia totalis/universalis.

Reverse transcription of extracted RNA yielded cDNA, which provided the sequencing template. Clones were read by immunoSEQ multiplex PCR, and TCRdb kept only the in-frame ones, dropping some. The sample has fewer than 150,000 clones; roughly 69% are singletons. CDR3 length equals 15 residues. Trimming removed 3 bases from V and 3 bases from J, with 13 bases in between. This receptor was obtained from a human donor in good health. Sequencing was carried out using CD4+ T cells sorted from blood. The chain uses TRBV23-1 and TRBJ2-3, with D possibly TRBD2 on 5 matching bases. TRBV23-1 falls under the ORF class, with uncertain function. CDR3 in DNA: TGCGCCAGCAGTCACTCCCTCGGGGAGACAGATACGCAGTATTTT. Translated: CASSHSLGETDTQYF.